This T cell receptor (beta chain) was identified during a study of blood T cell repertoires in COVID-19. Study in general: From the United States, Italy and Spain came samples of acute and convalescent COVID-19. The analysed material was cDNA or gDNA that came from T cells, B-cell-depleted T cells, or PBMCs.

Sequencing was performed with immunoSEQ multiplex PCR; in TCRdb, only in-frame clones are kept and a portion is missing. The sample has about 36,000 clones; around four fifths are singletons. Germline V lookup: CDR1 MDHEN, CDR2 SYDVKM. This CDR3 has 15 residues. V lost 3 bases, J lost 7 bases, and 8 bases stayed unmatched. Sequences were obtained from peripheral blood. The receptor comes from a human donor in a cohort sampled during active COVID-19. This sequence joins TRBV28 and TRBJ1-5; 8 bases match TRBD1. CDR3 in amino acids: CASSLTTGDGQPQHF. CDR3 sequence (DNA): TGTGCCAGCAGTTTGACGACAGGGGACGGGCAGCCCCAGCATTTT. The whole variable domain, filled in from reference TRBV28 and TRBJ1-5, reads DVKVTQSSRYLVKRTGEKVFLECVQDMDHENMFWYRQDPGLGLRLIYFSYDVKMKEKGDIPEGYSVSREKKERFSLILESASTNQTSMYLCASSLTTGDGQPQHFGDGTRLSIL.